This T cell receptor beta chain is drawn from a study of post-analysis software for immune sequencing data. This clonotype was counted a few times. The antigen is unknown. Tagging with unique molecular identifiers was a feature of the TCR beta cDNA libraries. TCRdb used MiXCR to reprocess the PCR reads, holding one entry per CDR3 protein. The sample carries fewer than 900,000 distinct CDR3 sequences, 46% recorded once. Findings and limits, study-wide: Batch-matched samples strongly co-clustered by F measure. There were about five TRBV segments more frequent in patients than controls, and TRBV5-6, TRBV5-1 and TRBV20-1 were among them.

Germline CDR1 is SGDLS and CDR2 is YYNGEE. CDR3 size: 14 residues. Trimming took off 0 bases at V and 3 bases at J, with 10 bases between the two ends. The receptor was derived from a girl aged 10 to 17 with multiple sclerosis. The sample consisted of blood. This chain links TRBV9 with TRBJ2-7; D may be TRBD2 (5 bases). The CDR3: CASSVADSDYEQYF. The CDR3 DNA reads as TGTGCCAGCAGCGTAGCAGATAGCGACTACGAGCAGTACTTC.